Below are 14 T cell receptor beta chains sequenced from a single sample in a study of cytomegalovirus exposure and HLA in healthy donors. Both 60 Vbeta primers and 13 Jbeta primers went into the PCR. TCRdb keeps only in-frame clones here, not all; method: immunoSEQ multiplex PCR. The sample has roughly 180,000 clones, 80% seen once; the top ten hold 1.3% to 1.5%. Sequenced sample: PBMCs. These receptors all come from a girl aged 5-17 years in good health and CMV-seropositive.

The V call is TRBV4-1, the J call TRBJ2-5; the match to TRBD2 covers 9 bases. The V gene end was trimmed by 0 bases and the J gene end by 5 bases; junction bases not matched to a gene: 10. CDR1 and CDR2 (germline): MGHRA, YSYEKL. The CDR3 length is 17 residues. The CDR3 sequence is CASSQEASGVGTETQYF. CDR3 in DNA: TGCGCCAGCAGCCAAGAAGCTAGCGGGGTTGGAACGGAGACCCAGTACTTC.

The chain combines TRBV11-3 with TRBJ1-1; TRBD1 might be the D (5 bases). V was pared by 3 bases and J by 1 base, with 6 bases between. Germline CDR1 and CDR2: SGHNT and YENEEA. CDR3 length equals 13 residues. CDR3 sequence: CASSFTGNTEAFF. In nucleotides, the CDR3 is TGTGCCAGCAGCTTCACAGGGAACACTGAAGCTTTCTTT.

On this clone itself: This specimen includes other DNA sequences encoding the same CDR3. The V call is TRBV6-5, the J call TRBJ2-1, with unresolved D. The CDR3 has 11 residues. Germline assignment: CDR1 MNHEY and CDR2 SVGAGI. Trimming shortened V by 6 bases and J by 4 bases, and 4 bases separated the two germline ends. The CDR3 region is CASSLYNEQFF. Written as DNA, the CDR3 is TGTGCCAGCAGCCTTTACAATGAGCAGTTCTTC.

V usage is TRBV6-5 and J usage is TRBJ2-3; D is uncertain. This CDR3 region has 11 residues. The V gene's germline CDR1 is MNHEY and CDR2 SVGAGI. The V end was cut by 6 bases, the J end by 6 bases, with 7 bases between. In DNA, the CDR3 is TGTGCCAGCAGCTTCAGGGATACGCAGTATTTT. Protein sequence: CASSFRDTQYF.

This rearrangement joins TRBV9 to TRBJ2-1; 7 nucleotides align to TRBD2. This CDR3 region has 15 residues. CDR1 is SGDLS and CDR2 is YYNGEE in the germline V gene. V was clipped by 4 bases and J by 0 bases; unmatched bases: 4. The CDR3: CASSSSGSSYNEQFF. The CDR3 DNA reads as TGTGCCAGCAGCTCTAGCGGCAGCTCCTACAATGAGCAGTTCTTC.

The genes are TRBV9 and TRBJ1-5, with a possible D match to TRBD1 (6 bases). The CDR3 has 15 residues. Trimming took off 0 bases at V and 5 bases at J, with 12 bases between the two ends. Germline lookup yields CDR1 SGDLS and CDR2 YYNGEE. The DNA of the CDR3 is TGTGCCAGCAGCGTAGAAGGGACACAGGATCAGCCCCAGCATTTT. Protein sequence: CASSVEGTQDQPQHF.

This rearrangement joins TRBV6-5 to TRBJ1-1; D perhaps matches TRBD1 (6 bases). The germline V and J ends were trimmed by 7 bases and 0 bases, with 12 bases remaining between them. The V gene's germline CDR1 is MNHEY and CDR2 SVGAGI. The CDR3 consists of 14 residues. This CDR3 reads CASTGAQMNTEAFF. The CDR3 DNA reads TGTGCCAGCACAGGGGCCCAAATGAACACTGAAGCTTTCTTT.

The chain carries TRBV5-1 and TRBJ1-2; 7 positions match TRBD1. This CDR3 region has 13 residues. The germline V gene encodes CDR1 SGHRS and CDR2 YFSETQ. V lost 3 bases, J lost 4 bases, and 3 bases stayed unmatched. CDR3 sequence (DNA): TGCGCCAGCAGCTCGCGACAGGGCTATGGCTACACCTTC. Residues: CASSSRQGYGYTF.

The chain recombines TRBV21-1 with TRBJ1-2; TRBD1, as called in the table, went unchecked against the DNA. TRBV21-1 constitutes a pseudogene. The CDR3 extends over 15 amino acids. As DNA, the CDR3 is TGTGCCAGCACCCCTTTGTCTACAGATTTATTGGGCTACACCTTC. It encodes CASTPLSTDLLGYTF.

This chain uses TRBV5-1 with TRBJ1-3, with TRBD1 as a possible D gene (5 bases). From germline, CDR1 is SGHRS and CDR2 YFSETQ. This CDR3 is built from 16 residues. The V end was cut by 1 base, the J end by 0 bases, with 11 bases between. The CDR3, as DNA: TGCGCCAGCAGCTTGCTGGGGCCCCTCTCTGGAAACACCATATATTTT. Translated: CASSLLGPLSGNTIYF.

This chain connects TRBV27 to TRBJ1-2, with 8 bases lining up with TRBD1. The CDR3 spans 15 residues. CDR1 is MNHEY, CDR2 SMNVEV, per germline (reference sequence). After removal of 3 bases from V and 6 bases from J, the junction contained 9 bases not matched to a gene. This CDR3 is CASSFQGAIGHGYTF. The CDR3 DNA reads TGTGCCAGCAGTTTTCAGGGGGCGATTGGCCATGGCTACACCTTC.

This chain uses TRBV10-3 with TRBJ1-2, with 8 bases matching TRBD1. Germline CDR1 and CDR2: ENHRY and SYGVKD. This CDR3 has 15 amino acids. V dropped 2 bases and J dropped 3; count of bases not matched to a gene: 5. The CDR3 DNA is TGTGCCATCAGTGAGGGGCAGGGGGCCTACTATGGCTACACCTTC. It translates to CAISEGQGAYYGYTF.

The chain uses TRBV5-1 and TRBJ2-7; TRBD1 matches at 12 bases. CDR3 length: 17 amino acids. Trimming removed 1 base from V and 7 bases from J; junction bases left unmatched: 12. Germline V gives CDR1 SGHRS, CDR2 YFSETQ. The CDR3 sequence is CASSLFDWGQGAREQYF. As DNA, the CDR3 is TGCGCCAGCAGCTTGTTCGATTGGGGACAGGGGGCGAGAGAGCAGTACTTC.

The rearrangement uses TRBV4-1 and TRBJ2-7, with D possibly matching TRBD1 (5 bases). Germline V gene sequence: CDR1 MGHRA, CDR2 YSYEKL. There are 14 residues in the CDR3. Trimming removed 0 bases at V and 5 bases at J, with 11 bases between. The CDR3 DNA reads TGCGCCAGCAGCCAAGAGTCGCCAGGGCACGAGCAGTACTTC. Translated: CASSQESPGHEQYF.